This TCR beta chain is from a study of blood T cell repertoires in COVID-19. Study-level background: Both acute and convalescent COVID-19 samples were obtained from the United States, Italy and Spain.

Assay: immunoSEQ multiplex PCR; the TCRdb copy retains only in-frame clones and omits some. The repertoire has roughly 34,000 clones, 85% of them found once; the top ten carry around 8.6%. This clone came up once. The material sequenced was peripheral blood. This TCR derives from a man at least 80 years old with active COVID-19.

The chain's CDR3 is CASSARRYGYTF. CDR3 nucleotides: TGTGCCAGTAGTGCTAGGCGCTATGGCTACACCTTC. The V gene is TRBV19, the J gene TRBJ1-2; D ambiguous. Trimming shortened V by 5 bases and J by 4 bases, and 8 bases separated the two germline ends. CDR3 length: 12 amino acids. Looked up from germline, CDR1 is LNHDA and CDR2 is SQIVND (reference sequence).